The 32 T cell receptor beta chains below all came from one sample that was sequenced in a study of cytomegalovirus exposure and HLA in healthy donors. Primers for the PCR totalled 60 Vbeta and 13 Jbeta. Assay: immunoSEQ multiplex PCR; the TCRdb copy retains only in-frame clones and omits some. The repertoire includes about 150,000 clones, roughly 79% of them detected once, and more than 6% sits in the top ten. Source material: PBMCs. All receptors come from a middle-aged woman in good health and CMV-seropositive.

The CDR3 nucleotides read TGTGCCAGCAGCTTAACCGGGACAGGGGCAACTAATGAAAAACTGTTTTTT. Protein product: CASSLTGTGATNEKLFF. The rearrangement joins TRBV7-6 to TRBJ1-4, with TRBD1 matching over 10 bases. The CDR3 is made up of 17 amino acids. With 2 bases clipped from V and 0 bases from J, the junction kept 3 bases outside the gene matches. Germline V gene sequence: CDR1 SGHVS, CDR2 FNYEAQ.

V gene TRBV14 combines with J gene TRBJ1-2; tentative D call: TRBD1 (6 bases). Trimming cost V 2 bases and J 8 bases, with 15 bases left between them. In germline, CDR1 is SGHDN, CDR2 FVKESK. This CDR3 has 14 residues. This chain's CDR3 is CASSQLHTGSGYTF. For the CDR3, the DNA is TGTGCCAGCAGCCAACTCCATACAGGGAGCGGCTACACCTTC.

The chain carries TRBV19 and TRBJ2-2, with TRBD1 matching 7 bases. CDR3 length: 14 residues. V was clipped by 5 bases and J by 4 bases; unmatched bases: 4. Germline CDR1 LNHDA, CDR2 SQIVND (reference sequence). The CDR3 loop is CASSVDRATGELFF. The CDR3 DNA sequence: TGTGCCAGTAGTGTTGACAGGGCCACCGGGGAGCTGTTTTTT. Looking up the rest from reference TRBV19 and TRBJ2-2 gives the full variable domain: DGGITQSPKYLFRKEGQNVTLSCEQNLNHDAMYWYRQDPGQGLRLIYYSQIVNDFQKGDIAEGYSVSREKKESFPLTVTSAQKNPTAFYLCASSVDRATGELFFGEGSRLTVL.

CDR3 loop: CASSPGGDWQFF. DNA of the CDR3: TGTGCCAGCAGTCCTGGGGGGGATTGGCAGTTCTTC. This chain links TRBV27 with TRBJ2-1, with 7 nucleotides matching TRBD2. The germline CDR1 and CDR2 sequences are MNHEY and SMNVEV (reference sequence). The CDR3 has 12 residues. Trimming took 5 bases from V and 12 from J; bases not matched to a gene: 7.

This chain joins TRBV30 and TRBJ2-5; 10 bases line up with TRBD1. V shed 6 bases, J shed 3 bases, and the junction held 7 bases outside the gene matches. CDR1 and CDR2 (germline): GTSNPN, SVGIG (reference sequence). The CDR3 has 14 amino acids. As DNA, the CDR3 is TGTGCCTGCAGGACCGGGACAGGGGAAGAGACCCAGTACTTC. It specifies CACRTGTGEETQYF.

This chain joins TRBV6-4 and TRBJ2-1, with 11 bases lining up with TRBD2. The CDR3 runs 16 residues. The J segment lost 12 bases and the V segment lost 2 bases, leaving 12 bases of the junction unmatched. The germline CDR1 and CDR2 sequences are MRHNA and SNTAGT. The CDR3 DNA reads TGTGCCAGCAGTGACAGTATTACTAGCGGGGGCGAAGGGCAGTTCTTC. It specifies CASSDSITSGGEGQFF.

This clone was detected once. The chain couples TRBV25-1 to TRBJ1-5; D is uncertain. Germline V gives CDR1 MGHDK, CDR2 SYGVNS. V was pared by 4 bases and J by 3 bases, with 13 bases between. This CDR3 has 15 residues. This CDR3 is CASSADTEANQPQHF. The CDR3 region has the DNA TGTGCCAGCAGTGCCGACACGGAGGCCAATCAGCCCCAGCATTTT.

The chain is built from TRBV4-3 and TRBJ2-7; 8 nucleotides align to TRBD1. V dropped 0 bases and J dropped 5; count of bases not matched to a gene: 6. The CDR3 runs to 15 residues. Looked up from germline, CDR1 is LGHNA and CDR2 is YSLEER. The CDR3 region has the DNA TGCGCCAGCAGCCAAGAAAGAGCGGACAGGGACGAGCAGTACTTC. Its translation is CASSQERADRDEQYF.

This chain connects TRBV9 to TRBJ2-1; a possible D gene is TRBD1 (5 bases). The CDR3 extends over 20 amino acids. V lost 4 bases and J 0 bases, leaving 26 bases between the germline ends. Germline V gives CDR1 SGDLS, CDR2 YYNGEE. CDR3: CASSPRLRGHMLSSYNEQFF. CDR3 nucleotides: TGTGCCAGCAGCCCCCGACTGAGAGGACACATGCTTAGCTCCTACAATGAGCAGTTCTTC.

V usage is TRBV19 and J usage is TRBJ1-1; D is ambiguous. V lost 1 base and J 1 base, leaving 7 bases between the germline ends. Germline loops: CDR1 LNHDA, CDR2 SQIVND (reference sequence). CDR3 size: 14 residues. CDR3 sequence reads: CASSIGTGNTEAFF. The CDR3 DNA follows: TGTGCCAGTAGTATAGGTACGGGGAACACTGAAGCTTTCTTT. Together with reference TRBV19 and TRBJ1-1, the CDR3 gives the full variable domain: DGGITQSPKYLFRKEGQNVTLSCEQNLNHDAMYWYRQDPGQGLRLIYYSQIVNDFQKGDIAEGYSVSREKKESFPLTVTSAQKNPTAFYLCASSIGTGNTEAFFGQGTRLTVV.

This chain links TRBV6-5 with TRBJ1-4; D is unresolved. Per the germline V gene, CDR1 is MNHEY and CDR2 is SVGAGI. This CDR3 comprises 14 residues. Trimming stripped 8 bases from V and 4 bases from J, with 14 bases between. The CDR3 region has the DNA TGTGCCAGCGCCTCGACACGCCATAATGAAAAACTGTTTTTT. This codes for CASASTRHNEKLFF.

The rearrangement links TRBV6-4 to TRBJ1-1; D perhaps matches TRBD1 (6 bases). Germline CDR1 and CDR2: MRHNA and SNTAGT. The CDR3 spans 11 residues. Trimming stripped 3 bases from V and 8 bases from J, with 7 bases between. The CDR3 loop is CASSDGTEAFF. The DNA of the CDR3 is TGTGCCAGCAGTGATGGGACAGAAGCTTTCTTT.

The chain has TRBV18 and TRBJ1-3; D is ambiguous. The germline V and J ends were trimmed by 5 bases and 0 bases, with 17 bases remaining between them. The V gene's germline CDR1 is KGHSH and CDR2 LQKENI. The CDR3 spans 17 residues. CDR3 coding DNA: TGTGCCAGCTCAGACCCCACTAGGGTTTTCTCTGGAAACACCATATATTTT. Residues: CASSDPTRVFSGNTIYF.

The chain's CDR3 is CASSQDFAGKNYGYTF. The CDR3 DNA sequence: TGTGCCAGCAGCCAAGACTTCGCCGGGAAGAACTATGGCTACACCTTC. The V gene is TRBV4-2, the J gene TRBJ1-2; D not resolved. The CDR3 consists of 16 residues. Trimming stripped 0 bases from V and 2 bases from J, with 13 bases between. The germline gives CDR1 LGHNA, CDR2 YNFKEQ.

The chain employs TRBV5-3 and TRBJ2-6; a weak D match, TRBD2 (6 bases). TRBV5-3 is noted as an ORF with a role that remains uncertain. This CDR3 region has 14 residues. The V end lost 2 bases, the J end lost 8 bases, and 11 bases lay between the germline ends. The CDR3 protein is CARSLKGLTNVLTF. The CDR3 DNA is TGTGCCAGAAGCTTAAAGGGACTGACCAACGTCCTGACTTTC.

The V and J genes are TRBV10-3 and TRBJ1-1; D is undetermined. This CDR3 contains 14 residues. Trimming cost V 4 bases and J 7 bases, with 16 bases left between them. In germline, CDR1 is ENHRY, CDR2 SYGVKD. CDR3 nucleotides: TGTGCCATCAGTGCCCTCGAGGGAGGACTTGAAGCTTTCTTT. Translating gives CAISALEGGLEAFF.

This chain connects TRBV11-2 to TRBJ2-7; D not resolved. This CDR3 contains 16 residues. Deletions cut 3 bases from V and 6 bases from J, with 21 bases between. Germline V gene lookup returns CDR1 SGHAT and CDR2 FQNNGV. CDR3 nucleotide sequence: TGTGCCAGCAGCTTTCGGCGGCAGTTAACCTCTGGCGAGCAGTACTTC. This encodes CASSFRRQLTSGEQYF.

This clone was seen only a few times. The chain links TRBV10-3 to TRBJ2-2, with a tentative D call TRBD1 (6 bases). Germline CDR1 ENHRY, CDR2 SYGVKD. V was cut by 10 bases and J by 3 bases, with 18 bases left in between. The CDR3 covers 15 residues. CDR3 sequence (DNA): TGTGCCAGCACCCCCCTGGGGGCCGACACCGGGGAGCTGTTTTTT. Its protein product is CASTPLGADTGELFF.

In its sample, this clone was seen once. The V call is TRBV7-8, the J call TRBJ1-6, with D possibly matching TRBD1 (5 bases). This CDR3 region has 16 residues. V was trimmed by 3 bases and J by 5 bases, leaving 14 bases between them. The germline gives CDR1 SGHVS, CDR2 FQNEAQ. CDR3 sequence reads: CASSFPGLPNNSPLHF. CDR3 coding DNA: TGTGCCAGCAGCTTTCCGGGACTTCCTAATAATTCACCCCTCCACTTT.

This rearrangement joins TRBV28 to TRBJ1-5, with a tentative D call TRBD1 (6 bases). CDR1 is MDHEN, CDR2 SYDVKM, per germline. V was pared by 5 bases and J by 4 bases, with 15 bases between. The CDR3 consists of 15 residues. CDR3 sequence reads: CASSPDRSSNQPQHF. The CDR3 region has the DNA TGTGCCAGCAGTCCCGACAGGAGCTCTAATCAGCCCCAGCATTTT.

This clone was counted a single time. The chain has TRBV7-2 and TRBJ2-5; unclear D gene. With 3 bases removed from V and 1 base from J, the gap between germline ends came to 6 bases. There are 13 residues in the CDR3. Germline CDR1 is SGHTA and CDR2 is FQGNSA. CDR3 region: CASSFSSQETQYF. The CDR3 DNA follows: TGTGCCAGCAGCTTCTCCTCCCAAGAGACCCAGTACTTC.

This chain uses TRBV2 with TRBJ2-1, with D perhaps TRBD1 (5 bases). V lost 2 bases and J lost 8, with 13 bases in between. The CDR3 runs 14 residues. Germline lookup yields CDR1 SNHLY and CDR2 FYNNEI. In DNA form, the CDR3 reads TGTGCCAGCAGTGAACCCGGCAGGGTCGATGAGCAGTTCTTC. Translating it yields CASSEPGRVDEQFF.

This clone has a count of ten or more. The chain combines TRBV13 with TRBJ2-1; TRBD1 aligns across 8 bases. The germline CDR1 and CDR2 sequences are PRHDT and FYEKMQ (reference sequence). Losses at the gene ends were 5 bases for V and 9 bases for J; bases not matched to a gene: 9. CDR3 size: 14 residues. CDR3 bases: TGTGCCAGCAGCCAAGGACAGGGTAGTAGTGAGCAGTTCTTC. Protein product: CASSQGQGSSEQFF.

The chain has TRBV6-1 and TRBJ2-1; TRBD2 matches at 10 bases. Germline CDR1 and CDR2: MNHNS and SASEGT. The trim removed 4 bases at V and 8 bases at J, leaving 8 bases unmatched. This CDR3 spans 15 amino acids. The CDR3 spells CASSGERGGTYEQFF. CDR3 nucleotides: TGTGCCAGCAGTGGAGAGCGGGGGGGTACCTATGAGCAGTTCTTC.

This clone was recorded a few times. The CDR3 nucleotides read TGTGCCATCAGTGAGTCGATTAGTGGTACGCAGTATTTT. Translation gives CAISESISGTQYF. V usage is TRBV10-3 and J usage is TRBJ2-3; the D is unclear. Germline-derived CDR1 and CDR2 are ENHRY and SYGVKD. The CDR3 spans 13 residues. V was pared by 0 bases and J by 8 bases, with 9 bases between.

CDR3 coding DNA: TGTGCCAGCAGTCGCCCCGGGACAGGGAGTGGTAACTATGGCTACACCTTC. Protein: CASSRPGTGSGNYGYTF. The rearrangement joins TRBV28 to TRBJ1-2; 9 nucleotides align to TRBD1. This CDR3 is 17 amino acids long. Germline V gene sequence: CDR1 MDHEN, CDR2 SYDVKM. Trimming took 5 bases from V and 1 from J; bases not matched to a gene: 11.

The genes are TRBV27 and TRBJ2-1; 13 bases line up with TRBD2. This CDR3 is built from 15 residues. The junction had 5 bases not matched to a gene; V was cut back by 6 bases and J by 6 bases. Germline CDR1 reads MNHEY; CDR2 reads SMNVEV (reference sequence). In DNA, the CDR3 is TGTGCCAGCAGCACACTAGCGGGGGGGGTCAATGAGCAGTTCTTC. It codes for CASSTLAGGVNEQFF.

The V call is TRBV30, the J call TRBJ2-6; D unresolved. The length of the CDR3 is 13 residues. Germline assignment: CDR1 GTSNPN and CDR2 SVGIG (reference sequence). Trimming cost V 3 bases and J 6 bases, with 9 bases left between them. CDR3 region: CAWRESAANVLTF. In DNA form, the CDR3 reads TGTGCCTGGAGAGAGAGTGCGGCCAACGTCCTGACTTTC.

Relative to its sample, this clone is medium-sized. The chain joins TRBV7-2 to TRBJ1-1, with TRBD1 as a possible D gene (6 bases). Deletions cut 5 bases from V and 3 bases from J, with 13 bases between. Germline lookup yields CDR1 SGHTA and CDR2 FQGNSA. This CDR3 is built from 14 residues. The CDR3 loop reads CASSVTGLYTEAFF. DNA for the CDR3: TGTGCCAGCAGCGTAACAGGGTTGTACACTGAAGCTTTCTTT.

This rearrangement joins TRBV30 to TRBJ2-1; 7 bases are a match to TRBD1. The trim removed 5 bases at V and 15 bases at J, leaving 7 bases unmatched. The CDR3 extends over 10 amino acids. Germline CDR1 GTSNPN, CDR2 SVGIG (reference sequence). As DNA, the CDR3 is TGTGCCTGGGGGGGACAGAGGGCGTTCTTC. Protein: CAWGGQRAFF.

J is TRBJ1-1 and V is TRBV20-1; maybe TRBD1 (5 bases). Germline V gene sequence: CDR1 DFQATT, CDR2 SNEGSKA (reference sequence). V was cut by 4 bases and J by 10 bases, with 10 bases left in between. CDR3 length: 10 amino acids. The CDR3, as DNA: TGCAGTGCTACAGGGATGCGAGCTTTCTTT. This codes for CSATGMRAFF.

The chain is built from TRBV6-1 and TRBJ1-1, with D possibly matching TRBD1 (5 bases). The CDR3 extends over 14 amino acids. From germline, CDR1 is MNHNS and CDR2 SASEGT. V was pared by 3 bases and J by 1 base, with 9 bases between. The CDR3 spells CASSDYTGNTEAFF. CDR3 nucleotides: TGTGCCAGCAGTGACTACACAGGGAACACTGAAGCTTTCTTT.